These 24 T cell receptor beta chains were sequenced from one sample in a study of beta chain features in type 1 diabetes. Reverse transcribing all isolated RNA meant expressed TCRB transcripts were sequenced. Here immunoSEQ multiplex PCR was the method, and the copy in TCRdb shows in-frame clones only, minus some. The table includes some 150,000 clones, roughly 10% detected once. The sample comprised central memory CD4+ T cells from blood. These receptor sequences come from a man aged 18-30 years in good health.

The rearrangement joins TRBV5-4 to TRBJ2-1; 8 bases line up with TRBD2. The ends lost 4 bases at V and 8 bases at J; junction bases unmatched: 14. This CDR3 region has 16 residues. Looked up from germline, CDR1 is SGHNT and CDR2 is YYREEE (reference sequence). The CDR3 nucleotides read TGTGCCAGCAGCCAAGCCCGATCAGCGGGGGTGGATGAGCAGTTCTTC. Protein sequence: CASSQARSAGVDEQFF. The full variable domain, with the rest looked up from reference TRBV5-4 and TRBJ2-1, is ETGVTQSPTHLIKTRGQQVTLRCSSQSGHNTVSWYQQALGQGPQFIFQYYREEENGRGNFPPRFSGLQFPNYSSELNVNALELDDSALYLCASSQARSAGVDEQFFGPGTRLTVL.

This sequence joins TRBV7-2 and TRBJ2-7; D is possibly TRBD2 (5 bases). Germline loops: CDR1 SGHTA, CDR2 FQGNSA. The CDR3 sequence is 13 residues long. The V gene lost 5 bases and the J gene lost 7 bases, with 15 bases spanning the gap. CDR3 bases: TGTGCCAGCAGCCAACGGGGTAGCTATGAGCAGTACTTC. It codes for CASSQRGSYEQYF. The full variable domain, rest sourced from reference TRBV7-2 and TRBJ2-7, is GAGVSQSPSNKVTEKGKDVELRCDPISGHTALYWYRQSLGQGLEFLIYFQGNSAPDKSGLPSDRFSAERTGGSVSTLTIQRTQQEDSAVYLCASSQRGSYEQYFGPGTRLTVT.

The table lists this clone with many counts. The chain has TRBV30 and TRBJ1-4; 7 bases match TRBD1. The trim removed 5 bases at V and 3 bases at J, leaving 3 bases unmatched. CDR1 is GTSNPN, CDR2 SVGIG, per germline (reference sequence). There are 13 residues in the CDR3. CDR3 protein: CAWDGTANEKLFF. The CDR3 DNA follows: TGTGCCTGGGACGGGACAGCTAATGAAAAACTGTTTTTT.

This sequence joins TRBV4-2 and TRBJ2-2; 8 nucleotides align to TRBD2. From germline, CDR1 is LGHNA and CDR2 YNFKEQ. Trimming at V came to 4 bases and at J to 4 bases, leaving 8 bases not matched to a gene. The length of the CDR3 is 16 residues. CDR3 sequence: CASSPPGGVSTGELFF. DNA for the CDR3: TGTGCCAGCAGCCCACCGGGGGGGGTCAGCACCGGGGAGCTGTTTTTT.

V is TRBV9 and J is TRBJ2-5, with TRBD1 matching 8 bases. Germline CDR1 and CDR2: SGDLS and YYNGEE. The CDR3 has 14 amino acids. Trimming took 3 bases from V and 1 from J; bases not matched to a gene: 2. The DNA of the CDR3 is TGTGCCAGCAGCGCCGACAGGGGCCAAGAGACCCAGTACTTC. Translated: CASSADRGQETQYF.

In its sample, this clone was seen a few times. This chain uses TRBV11-1 with TRBJ1-1; TRBD1 is a possible D gene (5 bases). The V gene's germline CDR1 is SGHAT and CDR2 FQDESV (reference sequence). There are 16 residues in the CDR3. V lost 4 bases and J lost 1, with 16 bases in between. The CDR3 loop is CASSSLQDTGNTEAFF. In DNA, the CDR3 is TGTGCCAGCAGCTCCCTCCAGGACACCGGGAACACTGAAGCTTTCTTT.

This clone appeared a few times. The rearrangement links TRBV7-2 to TRBJ2-1, with D tentatively TRBD1 (6 bases). Trimming shortened V by 11 bases and J by 5 bases, and 19 bases separated the two germline ends. Germline V gives CDR1 SGHTA, CDR2 FQGNSA. The CDR3 is made up of 14 amino acids. The CDR3 DNA reads TGTGCCGTACTGCAGGGGTCTAACAACAATGAGCAGTTCTTC. This sequence encodes CAVLQGSNNNEQFF.

There are a few counts of this clone. CDR3 sequence: CASSQLSGSVFDEQFF. DNA of the CDR3: TGTGCCAGCAGCCAATTAAGCGGGAGCGTCTTCGATGAGCAGTTCTTC. This chain joins TRBV14 and TRBJ2-1; TRBD2 agrees at 8 bases. The CDR3 covers 16 residues. J lost 8 bases, V lost 2 bases, and 11 bases had no gene match. The V gene's germline CDR1 is SGHDN and CDR2 FVKESK.

The V gene is TRBV7-9, the J gene TRBJ1-2, with 9 bases lining up with TRBD1. The CDR3 length is 14 residues. Per germline, CDR1 SEHNR and CDR2 FQNEAQ (reference sequence). With 5 bases clipped from V and 7 bases from J, the junction kept 8 bases outside the gene matches. CDR3: CASSHQQGAIGYTF. CDR3 bases: TGTGCCAGCAGCCATCAACAGGGGGCGATTGGCTACACCTTC.

The chain recombines TRBV4-3 with TRBJ2-5; D remains unclear. Trimming left V 1 base short and J 5 bases short, with 17 bases between. Germline lookup yields CDR1 LGHNA and CDR2 YSLEER. The CDR3 covers 16 residues. The chain's CDR3 is CASSQGYTPQSETQYF. The CDR3 DNA reads TGCGCCAGCAGCCAAGGGTACACTCCCCAATCGGAGACCCAGTACTTC.

The V gene is TRBV2, the J gene TRBJ2-3, with TRBD1 as a possible D gene (6 bases). The CDR3 sequence is 16 residues long. Between the trimmed V and J ends, which lost 4 bases and 2 bases, there was a span of 16 bases. Germline CDR1 reads SNHLY; CDR2 reads FYNNEI. CDR3 amino acids: CASSGVDRIITDTQYF. As DNA, the CDR3 is TGTGCCAGCAGTGGAGTCGACAGGATAATCACAGATACGCAGTATTTT.

The V gene is TRBV29-1, the J gene TRBJ1-2; no reliable D call. The ends were cut back, 6 bases at V and 1 base at J, with 9 bases in the middle. Germline V lookup: CDR1 SQVTM, CDR2 ANQGSEA. The CDR3 runs 12 residues. The CDR3 region has the DNA TGCAGCGTCCCCCATCTTAACTATGGCTACACCTTC. Its translation: CSVPHLNYGYTF.

This clone turned up a few times. This sequence joins TRBV29-1 and TRBJ2-3; D is perhaps TRBD1 (6 bases). There are 13 residues in the CDR3. The V end lost 8 bases, the J end lost 1 base, and 13 bases lay between the germline ends. The germline gives CDR1 SQVTM, CDR2 ANQGSEA. The CDR3 sequence: CSLQTGRTDTQYF. For the CDR3, the DNA is TGCAGCCTACAGACAGGCCGCACAGATACGCAGTATTTT.

This clone was counted at least ten times. The CDR3 DNA is TGTGCCAGCAGCGGGGACACCGGAGACTCTGGAAACACCATATATTTT. This translates into CASSGDTGDSGNTIYF. This rearrangement joins TRBV9 to TRBJ1-3; D is possibly TRBD1 (6 bases). V lost 3 bases and J lost 0, with 13 bases in between. Germline V gene data show CDR1 as SGDLS and CDR2 as YYNGEE. This CDR3 has 16 residues.

The CDR3 sequence: CSVEDGQGAGDTIYF. The CDR3 DNA is TGCAGCGTTGAAGATGGGCAGGGAGCCGGGGACACCATATATTTT. The chain recombines TRBV29-1 with TRBJ1-3; tentative D call: TRBD1 (5 bases). The length of the CDR3 is 15 residues. Germline CDR1 SQVTM, CDR2 ANQGSEA. V gave up 0 bases and J gave up 8 bases, with 17 bases separating them.

To note about this clone: Being one base from a much bigger clone, this may be a read error. Additional DNA sequences in this sample encode the identical CDR3. The V gene is TRBV29-1, the J gene TRBJ2-3; 8 bases line up with TRBD1. V shed 1 base, J shed 8 bases, and the junction held 11 bases outside the gene matches. The CDR3 has 15 residues. Germline values: CDR1 SQVTM, CDR2 ANQGSEA. In nucleotides, the CDR3 is TGCAGCGTTGAAGGGCGGCAGGGGGCAGGAGGTACGCAGTATTTT. This encodes CSVEGRQGAGGTQYF.

The chain employs TRBV7-8 and TRBJ2-2; TRBD1 is a possible D gene (6 bases). This CDR3 is 15 amino acids long. Germline CDR1 SGHVS, CDR2 FQNEAQ. V lost 5 bases, J lost 3 bases, and 13 bases lay in between. This CDR3 is CASSLPGQYTGELFF. CDR3 in DNA: TGTGCCAGCAGCCTACCGGGACAATACACCGGGGAGCTGTTTTTT.

The chain employs TRBV19 and TRBJ1-1, with 7 bases that match TRBD1. Germline CDR1 reads LNHDA; CDR2 reads SQIVND (reference sequence). This CDR3 spans 15 amino acids. J lost 0 bases, V lost 5 bases, and 6 bases had no gene match. The CDR3 is CASSPQTGMNTEAFF. CDR3 sequence (DNA): TGTGCCAGTAGTCCCCAGACAGGGATGAACACTGAAGCTTTCTTT.

The V gene is TRBV7-2, the J gene TRBJ2-4, with D tentatively TRBD1 (6 bases). The germline gives CDR1 SGHTA, CDR2 FQGNSA. The CDR3 has 14 residues. The V gene lost 5 bases and the J gene lost 4 bases, with 12 bases spanning the gap. This chain's CDR3 is CASSVGTTKNIQYF. Here the CDR3 DNA reads TGTGCCAGCAGCGTGGGGACAACAAAAAACATTCAGTACTTC.

The chain couples TRBV18 to TRBJ2-3; D is unclear. CDR3 length: 13 residues. V lost 6 bases and J 2 bases, leaving 9 bases between the germline ends. In germline, CDR1 is KGHSH, CDR2 LQKENI. In DNA, the CDR3 is TGTGCCAGCTCCATCGGCTTCACAGATACGCAGTATTTT. Amino acid sequence: CASSIGFTDTQYF. The variable domain in full, with the rest retrieved from reference TRBV18 and TRBJ2-3, is NAGVMQNPRHLVRRRGQEARLRCSPMKGHSHVYWYRQLPEEGLKFMVYLQKENIIDESGMPKERFSAEFPKEGPSILRIQQVVRGDSAAYFCASSIGFTDTQYFGPGTRLTVL.

The chain couples TRBV6-5 to TRBJ2-3; no reliable D call. Trimming removed 5 bases from V and 4 bases from J, with 7 bases in between. The CDR3 totals 12 residues. Germline CDR1 and CDR2: MNHEY and SVGAGI. CDR3 in amino acids: CASSQVADTQYF. CDR3 nucleotide sequence: TGTGCCAGCAGTCAAGTTGCAGATACGCAGTATTTT.

Worth noting for this clone: Relative to the germline gene, one junction end is altered; a read error may explain this. The CDR3 spells CASSLGIVGLF. The CDR3 bases are TGTGCCAGCAGCCTTGGAATAGTCGGGCTCTTC. The chain joins TRBV7-2 to TRBJ2-1; D gene uncertain. CDR1 and CDR2 (germline): SGHTA, FQGNSA. This CDR3 spans 11 amino acids.

V gene TRBV28 combines with J gene TRBJ2-5; 9 nucleotides line up with TRBD2. Germline V CDR1 and CDR2: MDHEN, SYDVKM. The CDR3 spans 14 residues. The V segment lost 7 bases and the J segment 5 bases; nucleotides outside the gene matches: 8. CDR3 nucleotide sequence: TGTGCCAGCATCACCGGCGGGAGGGGGGAGACCCAGTACTTC. Residues: CASITGGRGETQYF.

This clone was recorded a few times. The rearrangement joins TRBV7-8 to TRBJ2-1; D may match TRBD1 or TRBD2 (5 bases each). From germline, CDR1 is SGHVS and CDR2 FQNEAQ. V was trimmed by 3 bases and J by 9 bases, leaving 12 bases between them. The length of the CDR3 is 13 residues. The CDR3 reads CASSFRTGGEQFF. CDR3 in DNA: TGTGCCAGCAGCTTTCGGACTGGGGGTGAGCAGTTCTTC.